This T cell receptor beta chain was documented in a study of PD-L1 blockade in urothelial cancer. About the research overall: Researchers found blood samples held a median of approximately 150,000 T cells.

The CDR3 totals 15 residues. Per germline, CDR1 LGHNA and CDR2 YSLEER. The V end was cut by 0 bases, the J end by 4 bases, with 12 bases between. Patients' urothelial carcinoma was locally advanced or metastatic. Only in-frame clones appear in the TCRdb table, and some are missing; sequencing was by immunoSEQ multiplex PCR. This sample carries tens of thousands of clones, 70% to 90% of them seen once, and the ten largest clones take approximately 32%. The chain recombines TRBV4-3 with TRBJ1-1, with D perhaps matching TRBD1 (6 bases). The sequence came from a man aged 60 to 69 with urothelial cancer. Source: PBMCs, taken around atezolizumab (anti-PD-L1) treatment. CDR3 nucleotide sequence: TGCGCCAGCAGCCAAGAAGGACAGCCAGGCACTGAAGCTTTCTTT. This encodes CASSQEGQPGTEAFF.